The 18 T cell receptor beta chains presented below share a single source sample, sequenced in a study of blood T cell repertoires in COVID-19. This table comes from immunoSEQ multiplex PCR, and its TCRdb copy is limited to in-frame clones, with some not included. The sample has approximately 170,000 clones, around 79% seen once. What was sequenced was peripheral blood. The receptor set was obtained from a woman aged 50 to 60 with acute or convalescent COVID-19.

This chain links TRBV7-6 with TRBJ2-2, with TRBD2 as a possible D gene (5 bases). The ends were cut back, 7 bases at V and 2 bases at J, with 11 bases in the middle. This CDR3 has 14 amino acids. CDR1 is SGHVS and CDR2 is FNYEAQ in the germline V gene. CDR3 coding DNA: TGTGCCAGCACCCGAGCGGCCAACACCGGGGAGCTGTTTTTT. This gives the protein CASTRAANTGELFF.

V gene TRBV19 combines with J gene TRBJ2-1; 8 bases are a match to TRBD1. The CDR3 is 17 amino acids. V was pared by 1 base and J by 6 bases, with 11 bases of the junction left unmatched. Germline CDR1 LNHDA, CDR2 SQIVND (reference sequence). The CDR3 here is CASSIGGWQGASNEQFF. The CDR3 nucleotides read TGTGCCAGTAGTATAGGCGGTTGGCAGGGGGCGTCCAATGAGCAGTTCTTC.

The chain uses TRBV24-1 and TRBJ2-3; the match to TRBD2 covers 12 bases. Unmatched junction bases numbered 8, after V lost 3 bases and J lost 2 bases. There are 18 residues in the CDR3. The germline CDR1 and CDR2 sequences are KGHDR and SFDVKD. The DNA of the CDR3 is TGTGCCACCAGTGATCTTACTAGCGGGGGGCCGATCACAGATACGCAGTATTTT. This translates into CATSDLTSGGPITDTQYF.

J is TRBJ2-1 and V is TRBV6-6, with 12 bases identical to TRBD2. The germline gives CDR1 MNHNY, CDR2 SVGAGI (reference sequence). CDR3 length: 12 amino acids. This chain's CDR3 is CIAGLAGNEQFF. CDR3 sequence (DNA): TGTATCGCGGGACTAGCGGGCAATGAGCAGTTCTTC.

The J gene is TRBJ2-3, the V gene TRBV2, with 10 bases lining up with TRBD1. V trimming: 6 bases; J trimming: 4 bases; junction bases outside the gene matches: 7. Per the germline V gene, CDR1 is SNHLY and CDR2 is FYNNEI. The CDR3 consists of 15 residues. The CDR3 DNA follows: TGTGCCAGCAGCGACAGGGGGCGCCGTCCAGATACGCAGTATTTT. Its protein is CASSDRGRRPDTQYF. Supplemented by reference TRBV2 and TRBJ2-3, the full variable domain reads EPEVTQTPSHQVTQMGQEVILRCVPISNHLYFYWYRQILGQKVEFLVSFYNNEISEKSEIFDDQFSVERPDGSNFTLKIRSTKLEDSAMYFCASSDRGRRPDTQYFGPGTRLTVL.

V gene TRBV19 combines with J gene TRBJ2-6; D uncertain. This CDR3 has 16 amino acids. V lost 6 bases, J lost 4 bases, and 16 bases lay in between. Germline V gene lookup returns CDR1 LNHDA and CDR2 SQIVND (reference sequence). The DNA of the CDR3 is TGTGCCAGTAGGCTCCTTTACTCGACAGGGGCCAACGTCCTGACTTTC. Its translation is CASRLLYSTGANVLTF.

CDR3 amino acids: CASTWTSGRGETQYF. For the CDR3, the DNA is TGTGCCAGCACATGGACTAGCGGGAGGGGAGAGACCCAGTACTTC. The chain links TRBV2 to TRBJ2-5; 15 bases match TRBD2. There are 15 residues in the CDR3. With 7 bases clipped from V and 4 bases from J, the junction kept 4 bases outside the gene matches. Germline loops: CDR1 SNHLY, CDR2 FYNNEI.

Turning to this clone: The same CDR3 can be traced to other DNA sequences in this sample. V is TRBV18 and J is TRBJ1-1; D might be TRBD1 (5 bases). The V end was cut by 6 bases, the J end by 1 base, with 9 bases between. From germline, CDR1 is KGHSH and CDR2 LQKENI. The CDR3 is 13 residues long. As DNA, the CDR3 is TGTGCCAGCTCGCCCACAGGGAACACTGAAGCTTTCTTT. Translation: CASSPTGNTEAFF.

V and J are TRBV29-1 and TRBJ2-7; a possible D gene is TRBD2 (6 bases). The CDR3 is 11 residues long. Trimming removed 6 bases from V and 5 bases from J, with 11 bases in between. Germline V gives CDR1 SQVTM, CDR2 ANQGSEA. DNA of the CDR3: TGCAGCGTCCGGGAGTCTCACGAGCAGTACTTC. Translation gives CSVRESHEQYF.

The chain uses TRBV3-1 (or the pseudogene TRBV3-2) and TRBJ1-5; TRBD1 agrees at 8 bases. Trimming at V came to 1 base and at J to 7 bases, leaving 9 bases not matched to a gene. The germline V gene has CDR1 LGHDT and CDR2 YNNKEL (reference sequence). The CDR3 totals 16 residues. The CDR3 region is CASSQGGGQGRQPQHF. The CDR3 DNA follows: TGTGCCAGCAGCCAAGGTGGCGGACAGGGACGGCAGCCCCAGCATTTT.

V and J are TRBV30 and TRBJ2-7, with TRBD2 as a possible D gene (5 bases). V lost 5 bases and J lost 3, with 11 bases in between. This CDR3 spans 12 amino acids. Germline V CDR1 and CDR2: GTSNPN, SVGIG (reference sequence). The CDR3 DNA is TGTGCCTGGGACGTCGGGAACTACGAGCAGTACTTC. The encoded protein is CAWDVGNYEQYF.

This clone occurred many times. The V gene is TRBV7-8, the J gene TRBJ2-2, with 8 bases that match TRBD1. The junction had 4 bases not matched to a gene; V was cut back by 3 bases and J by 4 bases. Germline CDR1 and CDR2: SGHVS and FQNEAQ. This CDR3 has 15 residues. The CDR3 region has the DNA TGTGCCAGCAGCTTCGGGGACAGGTCCACCGGGGAGCTGTTTTTT. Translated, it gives CASSFGDRSTGELFF.

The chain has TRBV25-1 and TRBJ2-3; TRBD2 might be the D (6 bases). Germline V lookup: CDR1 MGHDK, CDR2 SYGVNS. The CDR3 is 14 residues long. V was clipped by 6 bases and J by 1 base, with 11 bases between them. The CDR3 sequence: CASRVREGTDTQYF. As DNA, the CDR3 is TGTGCCAGCAGGGTGAGGGAGGGCACAGATACGCAGTATTTT. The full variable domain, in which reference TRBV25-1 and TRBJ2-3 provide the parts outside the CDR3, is EADIYQTPRYLVIGTGKKITLECSQTMGHDKMYWYQQDPGMELHLIHYSYGVNSTEKGDLSSESTVSRIRTEHFPLTLESARPSHTSQYLCASRVREGTDTQYFGPGTRLTVL.

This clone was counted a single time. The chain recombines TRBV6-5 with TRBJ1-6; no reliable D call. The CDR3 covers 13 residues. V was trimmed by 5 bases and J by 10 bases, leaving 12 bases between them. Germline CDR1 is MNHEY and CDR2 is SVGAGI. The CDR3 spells CASSRDLNSPLHF. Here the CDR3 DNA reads TGTGCCAGCAGTCGGGATTTAAACTCACCCCTCCACTTT.

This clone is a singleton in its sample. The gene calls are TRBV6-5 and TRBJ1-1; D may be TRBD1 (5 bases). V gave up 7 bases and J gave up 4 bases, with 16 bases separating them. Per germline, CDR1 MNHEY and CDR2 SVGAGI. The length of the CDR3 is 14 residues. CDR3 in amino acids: CASKWRGEGTEAFF. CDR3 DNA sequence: TGTGCCAGCAAATGGCGGGGGGAGGGCACTGAAGCTTTCTTT.

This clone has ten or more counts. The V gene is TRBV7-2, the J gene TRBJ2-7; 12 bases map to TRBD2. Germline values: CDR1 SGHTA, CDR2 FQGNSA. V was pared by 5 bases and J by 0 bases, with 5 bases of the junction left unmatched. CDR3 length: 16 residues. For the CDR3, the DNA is TGTGCCAGCAGCAGGACTAGCGGGGCTAACTCCTACGAGCAGTACTTC. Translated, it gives CASSRTSGANSYEQYF.

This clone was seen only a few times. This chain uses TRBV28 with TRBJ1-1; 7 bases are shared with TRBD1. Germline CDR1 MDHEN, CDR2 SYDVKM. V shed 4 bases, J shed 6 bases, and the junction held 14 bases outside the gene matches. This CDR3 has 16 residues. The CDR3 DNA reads TGTGCCAGCAGTTCTTCAAGGACAGGTTTTATAGCTGAAGCTTTCTTT. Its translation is CASSSSRTGFIAEAFF.

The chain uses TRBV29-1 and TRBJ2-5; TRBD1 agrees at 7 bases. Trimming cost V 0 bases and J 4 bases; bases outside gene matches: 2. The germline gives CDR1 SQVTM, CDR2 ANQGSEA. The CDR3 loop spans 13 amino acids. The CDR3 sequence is CSVEDNRGETQYF. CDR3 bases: TGCAGCGTTGAAGATAACAGGGGAGAGACCCAGTACTTC.